This entry describes one T cell receptor (beta chain). The antigen is undetermined. The data were produced by immunoSEQ multiplex PCR, yet TCRdb's version contains in-frame clones alone and is incomplete. In the table there are about 220,000 clones, approximately 94% of which are singletons. CDR1 is SGHRS, CDR2 YFSETQ, per germline. The ends were cut back, 4 bases at V and 2 bases at J, with 13 bases in the middle. The CDR3 runs 15 residues. The sample originates from a study of T cell responses to AZD1222 COVID-19 vaccine. Overall study results and limits: Spike-specific TCR repertoires showed rising breadth and depth after two AZD1222 doses.

The TCR sequence derives from an adult in good health. V is TRBV5-1 and J is TRBJ1-3; D is unresolved. Sample: peripheral blood, taken on day 0 of MenACWY control vaccination. The CDR3 reads CASSAGGDPGNTIYF. DNA for the CDR3: TGCGCCAGCAGCGCGGGCGGAGACCCTGGAAACACCATATATTTT.